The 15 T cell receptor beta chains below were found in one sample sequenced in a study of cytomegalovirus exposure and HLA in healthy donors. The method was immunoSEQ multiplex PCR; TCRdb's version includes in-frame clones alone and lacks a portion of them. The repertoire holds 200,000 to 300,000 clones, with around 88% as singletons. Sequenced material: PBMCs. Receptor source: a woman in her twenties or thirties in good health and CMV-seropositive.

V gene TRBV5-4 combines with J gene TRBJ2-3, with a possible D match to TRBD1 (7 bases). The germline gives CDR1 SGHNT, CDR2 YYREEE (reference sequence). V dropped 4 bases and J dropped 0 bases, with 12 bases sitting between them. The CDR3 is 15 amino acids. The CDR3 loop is CASSIQGGSTDTQYF. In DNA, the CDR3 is TGTGCCAGCAGCATTCAGGGGGGAAGCACAGATACGCAGTATTTT.

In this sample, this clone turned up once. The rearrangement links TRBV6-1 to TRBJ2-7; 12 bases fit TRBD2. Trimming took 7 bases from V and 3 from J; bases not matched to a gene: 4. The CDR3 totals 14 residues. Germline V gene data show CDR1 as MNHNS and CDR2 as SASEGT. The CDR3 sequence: CASNRLAGVYEQYF. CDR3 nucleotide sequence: TGTGCCAGCAATAGACTAGCGGGAGTCTACGAGCAGTACTTC.

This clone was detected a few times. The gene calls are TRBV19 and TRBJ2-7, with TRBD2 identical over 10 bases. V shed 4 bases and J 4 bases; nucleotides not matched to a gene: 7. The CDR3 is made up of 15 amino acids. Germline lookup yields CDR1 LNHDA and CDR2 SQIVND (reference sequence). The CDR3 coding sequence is TGTGCCAGTAGTACTGGACTAGCGGAACGTTACGAGCAGTACTTC. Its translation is CASSTGLAERYEQYF.

The CDR3 region is CASSSGTSGGNEQFF. In DNA form, the CDR3 reads TGTGCCAGCAGTTCCGGGACTAGCGGAGGCAATGAGCAGTTCTTC. V is TRBV27 and J is TRBJ2-1; 11 bases line up with TRBD2. This CDR3 has 15 residues. Germline assignment: CDR1 MNHEY and CDR2 SMNVEV (reference sequence). V dropped 4 bases and J dropped 6; count of bases not matched to a gene: 5.

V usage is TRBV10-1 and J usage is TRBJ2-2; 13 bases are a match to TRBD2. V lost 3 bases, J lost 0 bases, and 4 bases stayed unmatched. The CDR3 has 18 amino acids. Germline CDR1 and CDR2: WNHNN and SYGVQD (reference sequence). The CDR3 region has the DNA TGCGCCAGCAGTGAAGGGACTAGCGGGAAAGCGAACACCGGGGAGCTGTTTTTT. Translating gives CASSEGTSGKANTGELFF.

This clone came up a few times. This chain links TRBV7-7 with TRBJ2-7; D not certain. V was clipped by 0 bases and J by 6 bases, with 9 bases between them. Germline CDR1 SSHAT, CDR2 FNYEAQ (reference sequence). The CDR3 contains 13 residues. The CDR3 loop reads CASSLAGDSEQYF. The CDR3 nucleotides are TGTGCCAGCAGCTTAGCGGGCGATTCCGAGCAGTACTTC.

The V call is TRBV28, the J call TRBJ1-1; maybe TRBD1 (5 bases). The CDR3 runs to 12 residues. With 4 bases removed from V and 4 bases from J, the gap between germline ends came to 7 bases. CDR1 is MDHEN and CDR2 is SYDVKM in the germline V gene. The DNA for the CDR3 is TGTGCCAGCAGTTCAGGGTTCACTGAAGCTTTCTTT. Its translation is CASSSGFTEAFF.

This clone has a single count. The CDR3 reads CASSEYDRLNTEAFF. CDR3 nucleotide sequence: TGTGCCAGCAGTGAGTACGACAGGTTGAACACTGAAGCTTTCTTT. The chain combines TRBV6-1 with TRBJ1-1, with D possibly being TRBD1 (6 bases). V was cut by 3 bases and J by 0 bases, with 11 bases left in between. Germline loops: CDR1 MNHNS, CDR2 SASEGT. This CDR3 is 15 amino acids long.

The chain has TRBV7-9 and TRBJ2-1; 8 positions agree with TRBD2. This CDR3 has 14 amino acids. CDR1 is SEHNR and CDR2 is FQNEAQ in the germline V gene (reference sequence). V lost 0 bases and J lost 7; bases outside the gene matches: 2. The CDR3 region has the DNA TGTGCCAGCAGCTTAGCAGGACTAGCAAATGAGCAGTTCTTC. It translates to CASSLAGLANEQFF.

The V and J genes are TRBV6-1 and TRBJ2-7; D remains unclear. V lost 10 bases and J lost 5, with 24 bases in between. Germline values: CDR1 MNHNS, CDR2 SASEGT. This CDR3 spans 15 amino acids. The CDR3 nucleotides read TGTGCCACCCAGATAATCCCCCGACAAGACCACGAGCAGTACTTC. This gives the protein CATQIIPRQDHEQYF.

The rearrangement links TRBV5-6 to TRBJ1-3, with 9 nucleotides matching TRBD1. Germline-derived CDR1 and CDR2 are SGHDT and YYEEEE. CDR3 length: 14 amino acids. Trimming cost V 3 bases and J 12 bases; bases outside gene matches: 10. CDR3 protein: CASSWTTGGNVIYF. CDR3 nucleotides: TGTGCCAGCAGCTGGACGACAGGGGGAAACGTCATATATTTT. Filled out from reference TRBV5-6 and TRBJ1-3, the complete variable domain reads DAGVTQSPTHLIKTRGQQVTLRCSPKSGHDTVSWYQQALGQGPQFIFQYYEEEERQRGNFPDRFSGHQFPNYSSELNVNALLLGDSALYLCASSWTTGGNVIYFGEGSWLTVV.

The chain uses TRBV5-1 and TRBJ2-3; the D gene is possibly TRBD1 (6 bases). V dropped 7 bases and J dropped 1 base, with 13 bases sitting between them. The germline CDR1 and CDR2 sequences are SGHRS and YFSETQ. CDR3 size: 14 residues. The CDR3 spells CASRMDSGTDTQYF. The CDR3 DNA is TGCGCCAGCCGAATGGACAGCGGCACAGATACGCAGTATTTT.

Written as DNA, the CDR3 is TGTGCCAGCAGCCTGGACGGGACTAGCGGGAGCGGAAGAGAGACCCAGTACTTC. This encodes CASSLDGTSGSGRETQYF. The J gene is TRBJ2-5, the V gene TRBV5-4; 14 bases are a match to TRBD2. Germline values: CDR1 SGHNT, CDR2 YYREEE (reference sequence). V lost 4 bases, J lost 4 bases, and 12 bases stayed unmatched. CDR3 size: 18 residues. The complete variable domain, with remaining parts taken from reference TRBV5-4 and TRBJ2-5, reads ETGVTQSPTHLIKTRGQQVTLRCSSQSGHNTVSWYQQALGQGPQFIFQYYREEENGRGNFPPRFSGLQFPNYSSELNVNALELDDSALYLCASSLDGTSGSGRETQYFGPGTRLLVL.

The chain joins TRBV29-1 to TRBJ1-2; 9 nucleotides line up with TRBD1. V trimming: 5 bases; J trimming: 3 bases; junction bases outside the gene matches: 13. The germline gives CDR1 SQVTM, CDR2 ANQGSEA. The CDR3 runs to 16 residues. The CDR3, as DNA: TGCAGCGTTCTACTATCCGGGACAGGGATTTACTATGGCTACACCTTC. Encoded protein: CSVLLSGTGIYYGYTF. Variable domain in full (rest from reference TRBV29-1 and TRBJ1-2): SAVISQKPSRDICQRGTSLTIQCQVDSQVTMMFWYRQQPGQSLTLIATANQGSEATYESGFVIDKFPISRPNLTFSTLTVSNMSPEDSSIYLCSVLLSGTGIYYGYTFGSGTRLTVV.

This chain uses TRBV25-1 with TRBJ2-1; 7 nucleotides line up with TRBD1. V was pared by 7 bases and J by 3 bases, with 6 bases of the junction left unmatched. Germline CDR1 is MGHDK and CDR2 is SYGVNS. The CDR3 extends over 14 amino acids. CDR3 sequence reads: CASTRDSFYNEQFF. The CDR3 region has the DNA TGTGCCAGCACCCGGGACAGTTTCTACAATGAGCAGTTCTTC. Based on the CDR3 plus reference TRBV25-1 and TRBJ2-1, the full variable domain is EADIYQTPRYLVIGTGKKITLECSQTMGHDKMYWYQQDPGMELHLIHYSYGVNSTEKGDLSSESTVSRIRTEHFPLTLESARPSHTSQYLCASTRDSFYNEQFFGPGTRLTVL.